Listed here is a single TCR beta chain. This sample was included in a study of shared clonotypes between healthy human individuals. V lost 5 bases, J lost 7 bases, and 20 bases lay in between. The CDR3 is made up of 16 amino acids. The germline V gene has CDR1 MDHEN and CDR2 SYDVKM. This table comes from immunoSEQ multiplex PCR, and its TCRdb copy is limited to in-frame clones, with some not included. This table has 550,000 to 850,000 clones, over 60% appearing once. This rearrangement joins TRBV28 to TRBJ1-4; D perhaps matches TRBD1 (5 bases). The clonotype comes from a woman aged 25 to 39 in good health. The sequencing input was memory CD4+ T cells sorted from blood. Subset indicated: CD45RA-negative fraction. CDR3 nucleotide sequence: TGTGCCAGCAGTCCCTCTGGGGCGGTACGGGGTGAAAAACTGTTTTTT. This encodes CASSPSGAVRGEKLFF.